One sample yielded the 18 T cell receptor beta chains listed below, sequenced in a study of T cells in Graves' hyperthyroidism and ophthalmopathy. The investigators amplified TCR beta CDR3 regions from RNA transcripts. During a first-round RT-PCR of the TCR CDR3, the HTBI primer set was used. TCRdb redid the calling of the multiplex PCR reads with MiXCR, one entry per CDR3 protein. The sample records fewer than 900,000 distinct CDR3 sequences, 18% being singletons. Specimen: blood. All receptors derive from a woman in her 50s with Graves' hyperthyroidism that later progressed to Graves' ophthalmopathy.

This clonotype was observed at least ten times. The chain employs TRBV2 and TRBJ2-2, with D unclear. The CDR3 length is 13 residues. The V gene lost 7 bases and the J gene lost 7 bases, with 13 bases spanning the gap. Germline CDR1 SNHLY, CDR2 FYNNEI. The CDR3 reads CASIPETHGELFF. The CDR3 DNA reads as TGTGCCAGCATTCCCGAGACACACGGGGAGCTGTTTTTT.

The CDR3 nucleotides read TGTGCCAGCAGTGTAGGGGGATGGAACACTGAAGCTTTCTTT. This translates into CASSVGGWNTEAFF. The chain joins TRBV6-2 or TRBV6-3 to TRBJ1-1, with D possibly matching TRBD1 (6 bases). Between the trimmed V and J ends, which lost 5 bases and 1 base, there was a span of 11 bases. Germline lookup yields CDR1 MNHEY and CDR2 SVGEGT. This CDR3 has 14 residues.

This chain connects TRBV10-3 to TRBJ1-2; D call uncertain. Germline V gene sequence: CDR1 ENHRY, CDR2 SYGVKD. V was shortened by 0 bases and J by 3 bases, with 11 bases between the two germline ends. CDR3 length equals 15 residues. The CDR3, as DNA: TGTGCCATCAGTGAGTCGCCCCGACTGGACTATGGCTACACCTTC. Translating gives CAISESPRLDYGYTF.

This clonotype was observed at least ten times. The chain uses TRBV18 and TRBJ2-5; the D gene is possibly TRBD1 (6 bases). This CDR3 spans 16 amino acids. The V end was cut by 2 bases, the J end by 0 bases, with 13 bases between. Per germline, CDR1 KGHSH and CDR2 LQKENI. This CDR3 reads CASSPVTGVYQETQYF. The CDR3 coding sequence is TGTGCCAGCTCACCAGTGACAGGAGTGTACCAAGAGACCCAGTACTTC.

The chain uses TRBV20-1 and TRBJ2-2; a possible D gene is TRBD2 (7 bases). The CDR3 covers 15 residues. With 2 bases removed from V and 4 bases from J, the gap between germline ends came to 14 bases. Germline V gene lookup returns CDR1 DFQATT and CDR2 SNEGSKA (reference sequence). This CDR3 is CSARRGGTSTGELFF. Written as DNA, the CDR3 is TGCAGTGCTAGAAGGGGGGGTACGAGCACCGGGGAGCTGTTTTTT.

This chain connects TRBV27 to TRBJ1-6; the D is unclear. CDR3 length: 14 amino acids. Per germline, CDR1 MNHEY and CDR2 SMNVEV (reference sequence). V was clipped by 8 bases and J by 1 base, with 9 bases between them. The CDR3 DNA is TGTGCCAGCGGAGTGGAGTCCTATAATTCACCCCTCCACTTT. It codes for CASGVESYNSPLHF.

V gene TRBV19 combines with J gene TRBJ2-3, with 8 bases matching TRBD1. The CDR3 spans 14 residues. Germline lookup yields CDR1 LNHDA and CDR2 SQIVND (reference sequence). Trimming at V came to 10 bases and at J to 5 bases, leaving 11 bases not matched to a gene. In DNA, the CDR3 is TGTGCCACATTTGACAGGGGAGGAAGAGATACGCAGTATTTT. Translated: CATFDRGGRDTQYF.

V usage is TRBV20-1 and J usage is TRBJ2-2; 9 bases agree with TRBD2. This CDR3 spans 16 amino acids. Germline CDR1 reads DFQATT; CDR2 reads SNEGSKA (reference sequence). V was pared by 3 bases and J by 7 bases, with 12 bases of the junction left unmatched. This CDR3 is CSARVLRGGAIGELFF. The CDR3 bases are TGCAGTGCTAGGGTCCTTCGCGGGGGGGCAATCGGGGAGCTGTTTTTT.

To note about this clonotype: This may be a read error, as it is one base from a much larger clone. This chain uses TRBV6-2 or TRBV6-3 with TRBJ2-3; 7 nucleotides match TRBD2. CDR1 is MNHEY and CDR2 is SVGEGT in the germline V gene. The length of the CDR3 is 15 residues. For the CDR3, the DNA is TGTGCCAGCGGTTACTTTCGACTAGCTAGGGATACGCAGTATTTT. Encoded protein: CASGYFRLARDTQYF.

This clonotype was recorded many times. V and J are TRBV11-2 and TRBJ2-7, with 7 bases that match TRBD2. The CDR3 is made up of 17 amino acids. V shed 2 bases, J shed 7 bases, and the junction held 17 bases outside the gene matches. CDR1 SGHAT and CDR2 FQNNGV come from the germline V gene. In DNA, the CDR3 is TGTGCCAGCAGCTTATCCCTCCACTCGGCGGGGGAGGGTGAGCAGTACTTC. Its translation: CASSLSLHSAGEGEQYF.

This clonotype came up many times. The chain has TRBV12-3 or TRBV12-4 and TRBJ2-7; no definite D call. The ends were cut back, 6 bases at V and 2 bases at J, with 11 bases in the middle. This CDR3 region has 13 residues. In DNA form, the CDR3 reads TGTGCCAGCAGCGAAATCGACCCCTACGAGCAGTACTTC. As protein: CASSEIDPYEQYF.

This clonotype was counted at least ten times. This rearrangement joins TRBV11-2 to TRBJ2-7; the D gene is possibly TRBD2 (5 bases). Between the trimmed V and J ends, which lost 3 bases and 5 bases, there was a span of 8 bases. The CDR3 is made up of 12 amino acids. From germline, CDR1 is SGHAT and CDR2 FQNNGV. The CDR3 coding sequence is TGTGCCAGCAGCTTGAGGGTGGACGAGCAGTACTTC. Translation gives CASSLRVDEQYF.

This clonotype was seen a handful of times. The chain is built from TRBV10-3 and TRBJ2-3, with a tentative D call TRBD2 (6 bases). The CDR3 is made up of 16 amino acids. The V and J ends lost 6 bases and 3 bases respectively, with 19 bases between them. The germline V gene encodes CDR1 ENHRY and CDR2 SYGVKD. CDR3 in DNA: TGTGCCATCAGGGGGGGACGGGCCCTGGGTACAGATACGCAGTATTTT. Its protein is CAIRGGRALGTDTQYF.

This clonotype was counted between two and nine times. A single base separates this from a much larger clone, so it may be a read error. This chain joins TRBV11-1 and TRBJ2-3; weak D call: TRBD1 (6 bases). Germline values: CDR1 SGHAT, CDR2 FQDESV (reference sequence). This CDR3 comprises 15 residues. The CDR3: CASRLDRQNTYTQYF. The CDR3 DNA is TGTGCCAGCAGATTGGACAGACAAAACACATATACGCAGTATTTT.

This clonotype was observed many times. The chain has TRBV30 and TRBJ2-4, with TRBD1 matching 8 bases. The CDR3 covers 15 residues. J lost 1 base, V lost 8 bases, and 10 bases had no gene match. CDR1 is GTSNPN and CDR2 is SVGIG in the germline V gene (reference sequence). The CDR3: CAGTGDRRAKNIQYF. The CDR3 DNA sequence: TGTGCCGGAACGGGGGACAGGAGGGCCAAAAACATTCAGTACTTC.

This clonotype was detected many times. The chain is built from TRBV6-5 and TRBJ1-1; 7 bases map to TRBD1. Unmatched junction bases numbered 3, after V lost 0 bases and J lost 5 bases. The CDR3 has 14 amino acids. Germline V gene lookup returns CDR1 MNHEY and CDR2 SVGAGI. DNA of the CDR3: TGTGCCAGCAGTTACTCGGGACAGCCAACTGAAGCTTTCTTT. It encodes CASSYSGQPTEAFF.

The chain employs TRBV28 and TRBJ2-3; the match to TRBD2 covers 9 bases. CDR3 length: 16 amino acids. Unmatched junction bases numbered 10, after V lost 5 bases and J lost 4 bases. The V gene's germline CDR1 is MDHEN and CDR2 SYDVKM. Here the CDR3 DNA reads TGTGCCAGCAGTGGGATAGCGGGGGAGCGGGCAGATACGCAGTATTTT. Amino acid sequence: CASSGIAGERADTQYF.

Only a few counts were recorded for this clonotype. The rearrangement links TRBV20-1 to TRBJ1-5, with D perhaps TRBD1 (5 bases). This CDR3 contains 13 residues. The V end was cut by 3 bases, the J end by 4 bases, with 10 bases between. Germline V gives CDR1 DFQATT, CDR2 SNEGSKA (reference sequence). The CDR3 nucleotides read TGCAGTGCTAGTAGGGGTCAGAATCAGCCCCAGCATTTT. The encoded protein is CSASRGQNQPQHF.